This TCR beta chain was retrieved from a study of blood T cell repertoires in COVID-19. Study information: PBMCs, B-cell-depleted T cells, or T cells were the source of the cDNA or gDNA that made up the material.

This CDR3 is built from 15 residues. CDR1 is SGHRS, CDR2 YFSETQ, per germline. V lost 0 bases and J lost 10, with 14 bases in between. Only in-frame clones appear in the TCRdb table, and some are missing; sequencing was by immunoSEQ multiplex PCR. The sample consists of more than 200,000 clones, roughly 82% of them appearing once. This clonotype originated in a woman of 80 years or more with active or convalescent COVID-19. The sequenced sample was peripheral blood. The V call is TRBV5-1, the J call TRBJ1-6, with D perhaps TRBD1 (6 bases). CDR3 DNA sequence: TGCGCCAGCAGCTTGGGGCAGGGGTTAGGCTCACCCCTCCACTTT. Translation: CASSLGQGLGSPLHF.